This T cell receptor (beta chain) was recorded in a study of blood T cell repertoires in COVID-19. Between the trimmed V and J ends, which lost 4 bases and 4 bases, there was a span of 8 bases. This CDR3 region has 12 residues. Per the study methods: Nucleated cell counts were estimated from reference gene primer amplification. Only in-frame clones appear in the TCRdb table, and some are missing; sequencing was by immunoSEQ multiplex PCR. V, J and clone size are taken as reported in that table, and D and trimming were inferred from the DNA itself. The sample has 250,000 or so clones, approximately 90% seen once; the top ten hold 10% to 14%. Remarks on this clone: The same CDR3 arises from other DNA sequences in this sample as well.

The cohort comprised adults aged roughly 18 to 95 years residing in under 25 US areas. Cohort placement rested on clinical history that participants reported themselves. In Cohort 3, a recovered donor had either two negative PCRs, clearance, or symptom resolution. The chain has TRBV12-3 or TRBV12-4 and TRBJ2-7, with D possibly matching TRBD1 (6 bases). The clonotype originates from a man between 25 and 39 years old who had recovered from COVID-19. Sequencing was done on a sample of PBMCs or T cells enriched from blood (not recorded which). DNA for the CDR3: TGTGCCAGCAGTTCCCAGGGGTACGAGCAGTACTTC. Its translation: CASSSQGYEQYF.